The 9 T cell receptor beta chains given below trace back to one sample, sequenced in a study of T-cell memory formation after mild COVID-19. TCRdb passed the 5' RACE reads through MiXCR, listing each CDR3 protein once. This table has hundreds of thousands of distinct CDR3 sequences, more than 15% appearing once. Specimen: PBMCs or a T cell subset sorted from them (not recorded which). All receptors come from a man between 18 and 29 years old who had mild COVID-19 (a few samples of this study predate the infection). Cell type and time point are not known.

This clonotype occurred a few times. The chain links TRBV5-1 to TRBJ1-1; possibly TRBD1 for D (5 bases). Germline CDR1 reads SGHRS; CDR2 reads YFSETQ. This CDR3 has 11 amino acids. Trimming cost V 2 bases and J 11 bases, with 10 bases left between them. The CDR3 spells CASSFAGHAFF. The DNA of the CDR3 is TGCGCCAGCAGCTTCGCAGGGCACGCTTTCTTT. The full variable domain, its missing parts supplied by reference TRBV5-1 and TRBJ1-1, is KAGVTQTPRYLIKTRGQQVTLSCSPISGHRSVSWYQQTPGQGLQFLFEYFSETQRNKGNFPGRFSGRQFSNSRSEMNVSTLELGDSALYLCASSFAGHAFFGQGTRLTVV.

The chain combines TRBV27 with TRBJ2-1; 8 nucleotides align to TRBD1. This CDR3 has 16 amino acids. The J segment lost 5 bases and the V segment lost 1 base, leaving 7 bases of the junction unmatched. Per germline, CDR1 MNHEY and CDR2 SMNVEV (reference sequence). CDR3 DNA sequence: TGTGCCAGCAGTTTATACGCAGGGGGCGCCCACAATGAGCAGTTCTTC. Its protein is CASSLYAGGAHNEQFF.

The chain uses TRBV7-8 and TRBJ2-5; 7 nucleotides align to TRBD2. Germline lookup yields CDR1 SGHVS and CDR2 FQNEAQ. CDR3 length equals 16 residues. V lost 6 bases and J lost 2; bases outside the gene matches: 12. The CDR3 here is CASSWGRLAKQETQYF. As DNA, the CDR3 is TGTGCCAGCAGTTGGGGGAGACTAGCTAAACAAGAGACCCAGTACTTC.

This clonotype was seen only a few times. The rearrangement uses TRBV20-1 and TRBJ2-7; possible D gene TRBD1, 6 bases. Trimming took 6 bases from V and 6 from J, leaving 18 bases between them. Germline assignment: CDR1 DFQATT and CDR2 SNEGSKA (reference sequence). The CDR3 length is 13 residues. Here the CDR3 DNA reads TGCAGTGCCACCCCGGGCAGGGGAAGCGAGCAGTACTTC. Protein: CSATPGRGSEQYF.

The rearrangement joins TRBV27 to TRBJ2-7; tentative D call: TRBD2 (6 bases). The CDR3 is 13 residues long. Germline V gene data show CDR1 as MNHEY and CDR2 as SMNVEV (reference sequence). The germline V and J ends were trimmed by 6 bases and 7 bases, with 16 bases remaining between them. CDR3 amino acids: CASSLTAAGEQYV. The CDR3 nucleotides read TGTGCCAGCAGCCTGACAGCGGCGGGAGAGCAGTACGTC.

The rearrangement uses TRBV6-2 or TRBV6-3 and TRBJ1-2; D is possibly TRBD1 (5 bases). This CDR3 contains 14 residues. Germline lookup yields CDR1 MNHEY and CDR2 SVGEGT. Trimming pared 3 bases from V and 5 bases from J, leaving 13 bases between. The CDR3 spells CASSYVRGGYGYTF. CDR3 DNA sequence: TGTGCCAGCAGTTATGTAAGGGGTGGATATGGCTACACCTTC.

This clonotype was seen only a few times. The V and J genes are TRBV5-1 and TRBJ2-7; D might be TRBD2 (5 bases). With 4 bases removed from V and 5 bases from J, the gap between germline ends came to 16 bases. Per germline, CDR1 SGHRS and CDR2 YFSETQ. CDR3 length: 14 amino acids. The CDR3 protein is CASSPRGGSNEQYV. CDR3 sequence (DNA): TGCGCCAGCAGCCCCCGAGGAGGATCGAACGAGCAGTACGTC.

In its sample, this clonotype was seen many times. The CDR3 region is CASSYGTGLGTDTQYF. The CDR3 DNA sequence: TGTGCCAGCAGTTACGGGACAGGGTTGGGGACAGATACGCAGTATTTT. The chain has TRBV6-5 and TRBJ2-3; 9 nucleotides agree with TRBD1. The length of the CDR3 is 16 residues. Looked up from germline, CDR1 is MNHEY and CDR2 is SVGAGI. J was trimmed by 3 bases and V by 2 bases; bases with no gene match: 6.

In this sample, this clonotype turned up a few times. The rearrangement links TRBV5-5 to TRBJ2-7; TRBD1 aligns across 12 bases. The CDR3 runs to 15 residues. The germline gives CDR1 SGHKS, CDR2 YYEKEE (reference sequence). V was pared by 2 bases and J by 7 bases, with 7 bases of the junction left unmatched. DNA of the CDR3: TGTGCCAGCAGCTTCCCGGGACAGGGGGCGCGGGAGCAGTACTTC. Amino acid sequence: CASSFPGQGAREQYF.